Described below is a single T cell receptor beta chain sequence and its context. Its antigen remains unidentified. Base qualities are missing; no much larger clone stands one base away. V is pared back by 3 bases and J by 3 bases, with 11 bases lying between the germline termini. The CDR3 sequence holds 14 residues, the cysteine and phenylalanine included. Here the CDR3 DNA is all that survives: 42 bases in frame from base 1. Sequences PRHDT (CDR1) and FYEKMQ (CDR2) are obtained from the germline V gene (reference sequence). Whole blood was collected in K2EDTA tubes by collaborating institutions according to the institutions' own protocols. For TCRbeta analysis, collaborators shipped samples in one of three forms: frozen whole blood, isolated PBMCs, or DNA extracted from either of those sample types. This entry is derived from a study of blood T cell repertoires in COVID-19 (dated by TCRdb to about 2020). Notes on the research overall: Samples covering the acute and convalescent phases of COVID-19 were provided by collaborators in the United States, Italy and Spain. The prospective study material was composed of cDNA or gDNA derived from T cells, B-cell-depleted T cells, or PBMCs. Deeply sampled blood TCRbeta repertoires from subjects exposed to, actively infected with, or recovered from COVID-19 were included in the dataset. The repertoires were released in a freely available public database intended as a resource for research on the immune response to SARS-CoV-2. The samples were drawn from two sources: the first 160 participants of the ongoing ImmuneRACE study, and 950 to 1,500 subjects contributed by 6 global collaborators. A de-identified subject ID, COVID-19 status, age in years and sex were almost always included in the sample metadata. Where available, HLA class I and class II types were taken from metadata supplied by the sample provider and were not determined by assay-based typing. Broader findings and caveats from the paper: How much clinical and demographic metadata was included differed by source and by participant, and the metadata was provided uncurated.

TCRbeta CDR3 regions were amplified from genomic DNA by means of the immunoSEQ Assay, a bias-controlled multiplex PCR. Per the authors' processing: The number of nucleated cells in each sample was estimated by amplification of reference gene primers within the assay. To quantify the absolute abundance of each unique TCRbeta CDR3 rearrangement, sequence reads were collapsed and filtered. Productive Simpson clonality was computed per sample as the square root of Simpson's diversity index over productive rearrangements. Imported from immuneACCESS, the table was reduced by TCRdb to in-frame sequences with V and J called. These copies leave out some clones; in studies compared against another copy, an unresolved V gene accounts for under half, and the cause of the remainder is not known. The DNA gave D and trimming, while V, J and clone size come from that table. The sample includes fewer than 40,000 clones, with 85% to 90% observed a single time. The top ten clones comprise about 26% of the sample.

This TCR was recovered from a man aged 80 or over with acute or convalescent COVID-19. The sequencing input was peripheral blood. This chain joins TRBV13 to TRBJ2-5, and TRBD2 may be the D gene, going by 6 matching bases. The sequence in DNA is TGTGCCAGCAGCTTCCGGGACTTTAAAGAGACCCAGTACTTC. Its product reads: CASSFRDFKETQYF. With the portions outside the CDR3 filled from the reference TRBV13 and TRBJ2-5 genes, the complete variable region becomes AAGVIQSPRHLIKEKRETATLKCYPIPRHDTVYWYQQGPGQDPQFLISFYEKMQSDKGSIPDRFSAQQFSDYHSELNMSSLELGDSALYFCASSFRDFKETQYFGPGTRLLVL.